This T cell receptor (beta chain) was identified during a study of CD8 T cells in ankylosing spondylitis. Using its own MiXCR run on the 5' RACE reads, TCRdb lists one record per CDR3 protein. The sample carries about 140,000 distinct CDR3 sequences, approximately 10% recorded once. Ten or more counts support this clonotype. The length of the CDR3 is 15 residues. V was clipped by 6 bases and J by 0 bases; unmatched bases: 5. Sequencing was carried out using blood, either unsorted or a sorted T cell fraction (not recorded which). V gene TRBV12-3 or TRBV12-4 combines with J gene TRBJ2-1; 7 bases match TRBD2. The receptor was isolated from a female donor with ankylosing spondylitis or in good health (not recorded which). CDR3 sequence (DNA): TGTGCCAGCAGCCCGGGGGGAAGCTCCTACAATGAGCAGTTCTTC. It yields the protein CASSPGGSSYNEQFF.